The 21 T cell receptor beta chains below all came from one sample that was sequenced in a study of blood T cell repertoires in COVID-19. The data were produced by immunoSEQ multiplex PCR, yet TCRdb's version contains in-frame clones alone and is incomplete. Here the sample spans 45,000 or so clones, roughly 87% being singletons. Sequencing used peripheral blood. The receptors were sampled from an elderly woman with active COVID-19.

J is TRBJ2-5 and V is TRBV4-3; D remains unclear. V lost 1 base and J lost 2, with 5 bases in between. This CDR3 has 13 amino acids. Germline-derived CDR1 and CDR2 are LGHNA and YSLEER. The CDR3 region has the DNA TGCGCCAGCAGCCAAGTTAGACAAGAGACCCAGTACTTC. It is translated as CASSQVRQETQYF.

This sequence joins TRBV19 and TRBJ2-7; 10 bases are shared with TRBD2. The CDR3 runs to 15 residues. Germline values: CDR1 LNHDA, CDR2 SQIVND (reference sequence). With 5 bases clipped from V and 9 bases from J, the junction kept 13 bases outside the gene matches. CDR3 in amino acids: CASSLQLSGGAAQYF. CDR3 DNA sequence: TGTGCCAGTAGTCTTCAGCTGAGCGGGGGGGCCGCGCAGTACTTC.

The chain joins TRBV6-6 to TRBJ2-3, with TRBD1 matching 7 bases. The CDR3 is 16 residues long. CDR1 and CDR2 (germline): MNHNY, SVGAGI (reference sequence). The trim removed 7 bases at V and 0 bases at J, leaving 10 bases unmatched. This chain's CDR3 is CASNPPTGISTDTQYF. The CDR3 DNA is TGTGCCAGCAACCCGCCGACAGGGATTAGCACAGATACGCAGTATTTT.

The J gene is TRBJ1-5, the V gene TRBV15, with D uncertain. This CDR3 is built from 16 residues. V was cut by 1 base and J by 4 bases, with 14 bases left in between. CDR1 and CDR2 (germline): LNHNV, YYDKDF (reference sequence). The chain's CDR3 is CATSRGGPAFNQPQHF. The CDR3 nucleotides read TGTGCCACCAGCAGAGGCGGGCCAGCCTTTAATCAGCCCCAGCATTTT.

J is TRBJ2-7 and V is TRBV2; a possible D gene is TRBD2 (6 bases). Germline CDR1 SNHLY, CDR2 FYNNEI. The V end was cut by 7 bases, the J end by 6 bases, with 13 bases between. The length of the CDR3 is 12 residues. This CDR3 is CASKPGGSEQYF. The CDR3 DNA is TGTGCCAGCAAACCCGGGGGTTCCGAGCAGTACTTC.

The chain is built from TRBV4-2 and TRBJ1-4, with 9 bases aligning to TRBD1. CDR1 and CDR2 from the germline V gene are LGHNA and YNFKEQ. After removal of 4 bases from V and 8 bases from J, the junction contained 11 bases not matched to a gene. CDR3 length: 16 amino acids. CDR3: CASSPIRTGVQEKLFF. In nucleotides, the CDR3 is TGTGCCAGCAGCCCAATTCGGACAGGGGTTCAGGAAAAACTGTTTTTT.

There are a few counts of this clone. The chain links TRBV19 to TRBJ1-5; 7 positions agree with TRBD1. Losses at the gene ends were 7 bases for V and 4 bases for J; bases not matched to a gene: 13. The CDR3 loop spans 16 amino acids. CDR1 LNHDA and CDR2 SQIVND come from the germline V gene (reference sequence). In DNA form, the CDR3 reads TGTGCCAGTAATCCCCGAGACAGGGTATCAAATCAGCCCCAGCATTTT. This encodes CASNPRDRVSNQPQHF.

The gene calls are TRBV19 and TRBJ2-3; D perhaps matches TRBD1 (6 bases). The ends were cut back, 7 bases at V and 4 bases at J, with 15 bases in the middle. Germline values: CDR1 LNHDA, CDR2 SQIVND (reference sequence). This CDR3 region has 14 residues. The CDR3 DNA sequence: TGTGCCAGTAAAACTAGGACAGAACCAGATACGCAGTATTTT. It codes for CASKTRTEPDTQYF.

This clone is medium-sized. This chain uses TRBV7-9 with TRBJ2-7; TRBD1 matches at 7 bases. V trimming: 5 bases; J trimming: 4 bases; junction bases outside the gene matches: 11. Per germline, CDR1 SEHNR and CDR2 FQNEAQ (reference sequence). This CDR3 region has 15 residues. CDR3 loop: CASSISPGQRYEQYF. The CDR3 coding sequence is TGTGCCAGCAGCATATCACCGGGACAGAGGTACGAGCAGTACTTC.

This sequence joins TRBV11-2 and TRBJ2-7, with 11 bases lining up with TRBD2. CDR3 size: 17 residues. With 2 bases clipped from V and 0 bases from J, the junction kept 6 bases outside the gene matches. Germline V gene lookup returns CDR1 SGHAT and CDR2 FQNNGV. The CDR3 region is CASSLSSGGPSSYEQYF. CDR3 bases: TGTGCCAGCAGCTTATCTAGCGGGGGGCCGAGCTCCTACGAGCAGTACTTC. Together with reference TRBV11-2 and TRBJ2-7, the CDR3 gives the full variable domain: EAGVAQSPRYKIIEKRQSVAFWCNPISGHATLYWYQQILGQGPKLLIQFQNNGVVDDSQLPKDRFSAERLKGVDSTLKIQPAKLEDSAVYLCASSLSSGGPSSYEQYFGPGTRLTVT.

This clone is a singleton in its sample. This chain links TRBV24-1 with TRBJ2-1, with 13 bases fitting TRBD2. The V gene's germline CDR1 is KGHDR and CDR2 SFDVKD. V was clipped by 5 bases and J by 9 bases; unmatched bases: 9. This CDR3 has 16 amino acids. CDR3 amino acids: CATSVTGTSGAGEQFF. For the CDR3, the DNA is TGTGCCACCAGTGTTACGGGGACTAGCGGGGCGGGTGAGCAGTTCTTC.

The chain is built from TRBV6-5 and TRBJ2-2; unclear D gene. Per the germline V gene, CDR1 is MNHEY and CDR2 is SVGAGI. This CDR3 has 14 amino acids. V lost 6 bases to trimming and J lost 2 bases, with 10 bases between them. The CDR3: CASSPLDNTGELFF. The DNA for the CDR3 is TGTGCCAGCAGCCCGCTAGATAACACCGGGGAGCTGTTTTTT.

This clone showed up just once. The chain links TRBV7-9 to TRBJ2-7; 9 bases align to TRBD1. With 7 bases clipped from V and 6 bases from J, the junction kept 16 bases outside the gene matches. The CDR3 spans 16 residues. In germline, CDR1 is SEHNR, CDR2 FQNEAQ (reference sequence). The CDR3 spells CASIRQGGQGRAEQYF. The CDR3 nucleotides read TGTGCCAGCATCCGCCAGGGGGGACAGGGCCGAGCCGAGCAGTACTTC.

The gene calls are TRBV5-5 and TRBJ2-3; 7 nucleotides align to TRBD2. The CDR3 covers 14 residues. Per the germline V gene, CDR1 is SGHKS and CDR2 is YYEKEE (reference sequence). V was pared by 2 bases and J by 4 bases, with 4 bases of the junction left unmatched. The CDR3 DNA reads TGTGCCAGCAGCTTTCTAGCGGCGGCAGATACGCAGTATTTT. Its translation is CASSFLAAADTQYF.

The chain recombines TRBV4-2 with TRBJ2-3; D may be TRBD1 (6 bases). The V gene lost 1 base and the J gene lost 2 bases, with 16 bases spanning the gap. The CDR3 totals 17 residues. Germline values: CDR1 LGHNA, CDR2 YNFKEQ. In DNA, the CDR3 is TGTGCCAGCAGCCAAGGTCGAGGGGGACGGGACACAGATACGCAGTATTTT. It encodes CASSQGRGGRDTDTQYF.

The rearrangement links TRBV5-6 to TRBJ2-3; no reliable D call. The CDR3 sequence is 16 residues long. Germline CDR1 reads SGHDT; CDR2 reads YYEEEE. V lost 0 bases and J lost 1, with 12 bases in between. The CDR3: CASSLVVSSGTDTQYF. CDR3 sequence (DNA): TGTGCCAGCAGCTTGGTGGTTAGCTCTGGCACAGATACGCAGTATTTT.

CDR3 loop: CASSTSGNEQFF. The DNA for the CDR3 is TGTGCCAGTAGCACTAGCGGCAATGAGCAGTTCTTC. The chain recombines TRBV19 with TRBJ2-1; 8 bases map to TRBD2. V was pared by 6 bases and J by 6 bases, with 1 base of the junction left unmatched. Germline lookup yields CDR1 LNHDA and CDR2 SQIVND (reference sequence). The CDR3 loop spans 12 amino acids.

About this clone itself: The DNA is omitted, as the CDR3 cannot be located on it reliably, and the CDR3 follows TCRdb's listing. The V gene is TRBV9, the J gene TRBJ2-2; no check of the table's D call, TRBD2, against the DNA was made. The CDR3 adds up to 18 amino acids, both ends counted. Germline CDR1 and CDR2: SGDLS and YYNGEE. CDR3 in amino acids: CASSVGLAGGRRAGELFF.

The CDR3 region is CASSIGQGWVTEAFF. CDR3 in DNA: TGTGCCAGTAGTATAGGGCAGGGTTGGGTCACTGAAGCTTTCTTT. The V gene is TRBV19, the J gene TRBJ1-1; D possibly corresponds to TRBD1 (5 bases). CDR3 length equals 15 residues. Germline CDR1 and CDR2: LNHDA and SQIVND (reference sequence). Trimming stripped 1 base from V and 4 bases from J, with 13 bases between. Drawing the rest from reference TRBV19 and TRBJ1-1, the complete variable domain is DGGITQSPKYLFRKEGQNVTLSCEQNLNHDAMYWYRQDPGQGLRLIYYSQIVNDFQKGDIAEGYSVSREKKESFPLTVTSAQKNPTAFYLCASSIGQGWVTEAFFGQGTRLTVV.

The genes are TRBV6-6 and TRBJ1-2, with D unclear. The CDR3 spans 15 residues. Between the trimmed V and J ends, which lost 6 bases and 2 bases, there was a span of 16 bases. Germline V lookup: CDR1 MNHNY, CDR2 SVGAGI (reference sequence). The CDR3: CASRPDRTGNYGYTF. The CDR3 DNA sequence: TGTGCCAGCAGACCCGATCGGACGGGGAACTATGGCTACACCTTC.

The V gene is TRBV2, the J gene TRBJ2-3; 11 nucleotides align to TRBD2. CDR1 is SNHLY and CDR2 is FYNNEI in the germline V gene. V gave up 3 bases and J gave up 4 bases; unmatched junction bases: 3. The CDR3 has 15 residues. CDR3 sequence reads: CASSELAGGPDTQYF. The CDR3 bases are TGTGCCAGCAGTGAGTTAGCGGGGGGGCCAGATACGCAGTATTTT.